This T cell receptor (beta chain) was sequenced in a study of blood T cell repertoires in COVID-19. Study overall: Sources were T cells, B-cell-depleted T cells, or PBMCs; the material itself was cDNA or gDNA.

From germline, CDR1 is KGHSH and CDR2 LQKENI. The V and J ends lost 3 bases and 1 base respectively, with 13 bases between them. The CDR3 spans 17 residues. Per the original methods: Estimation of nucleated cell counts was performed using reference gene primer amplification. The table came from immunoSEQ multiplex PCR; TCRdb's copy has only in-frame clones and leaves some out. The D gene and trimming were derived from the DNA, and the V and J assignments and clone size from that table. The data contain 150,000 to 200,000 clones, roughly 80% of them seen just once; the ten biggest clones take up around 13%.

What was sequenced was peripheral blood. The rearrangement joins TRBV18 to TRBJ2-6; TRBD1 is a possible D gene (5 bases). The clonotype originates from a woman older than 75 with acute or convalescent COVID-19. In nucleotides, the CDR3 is TGTGCCAGCTCACCGAGACAGTTCCAATCTGGGGCCAACGTCCTGACTTTC. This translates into CASSPRQFQSGANVLTF.